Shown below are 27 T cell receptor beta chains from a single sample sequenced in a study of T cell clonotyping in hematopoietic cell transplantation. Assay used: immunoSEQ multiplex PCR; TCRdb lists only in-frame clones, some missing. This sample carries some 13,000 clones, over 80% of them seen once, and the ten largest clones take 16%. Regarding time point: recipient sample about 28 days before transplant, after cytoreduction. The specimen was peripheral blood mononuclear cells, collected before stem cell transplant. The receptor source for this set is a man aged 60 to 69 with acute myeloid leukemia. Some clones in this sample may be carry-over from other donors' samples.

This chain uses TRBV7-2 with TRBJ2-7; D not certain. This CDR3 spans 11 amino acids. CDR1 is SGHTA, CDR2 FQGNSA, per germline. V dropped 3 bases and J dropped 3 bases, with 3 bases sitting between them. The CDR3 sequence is CASSFNYEQYF. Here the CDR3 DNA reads TGTGCCAGCAGCTTCAACTACGAGCAGTACTTC.

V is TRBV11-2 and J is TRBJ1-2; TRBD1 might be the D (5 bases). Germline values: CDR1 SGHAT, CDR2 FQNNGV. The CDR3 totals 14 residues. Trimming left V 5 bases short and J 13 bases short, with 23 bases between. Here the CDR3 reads CASSTQTSGTASTF. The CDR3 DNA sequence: TGTGCCAGCAGCACCCAAACGTCCGGGACTGCCAGCACCTTC.

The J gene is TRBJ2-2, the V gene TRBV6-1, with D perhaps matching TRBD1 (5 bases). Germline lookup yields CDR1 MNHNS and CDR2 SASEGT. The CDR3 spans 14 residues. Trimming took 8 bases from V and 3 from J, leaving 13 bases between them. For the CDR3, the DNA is TGTGCCAGCGGGCAGGGCGACTACACCGGGGAGCTGTTTTTT. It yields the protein CASGQGDYTGELFF.

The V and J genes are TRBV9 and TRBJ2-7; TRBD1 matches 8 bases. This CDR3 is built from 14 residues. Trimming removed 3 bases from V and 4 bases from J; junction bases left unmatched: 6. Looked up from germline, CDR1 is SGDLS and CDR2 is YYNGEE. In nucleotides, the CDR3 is TGTGCCAGCAGCGGCCAGGGGGCGGGGTACGAGCAGTACTTC. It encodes CASSGQGAGYEQYF.

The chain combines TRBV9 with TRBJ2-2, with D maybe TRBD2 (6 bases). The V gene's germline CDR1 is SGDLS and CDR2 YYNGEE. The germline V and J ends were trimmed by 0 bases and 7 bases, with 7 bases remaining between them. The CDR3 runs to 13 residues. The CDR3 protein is CASSVGRDGELFF. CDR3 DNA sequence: TGTGCCAGCAGCGTAGGGCGGGACGGGGAGCTGTTTTTT.

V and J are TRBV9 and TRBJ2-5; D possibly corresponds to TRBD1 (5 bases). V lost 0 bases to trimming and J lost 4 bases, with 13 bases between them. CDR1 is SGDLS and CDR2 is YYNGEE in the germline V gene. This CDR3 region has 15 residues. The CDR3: CASSVADRGGETQYF. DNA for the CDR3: TGTGCCAGCAGCGTAGCTGATAGGGGTGGAGAGACCCAGTACTTC.

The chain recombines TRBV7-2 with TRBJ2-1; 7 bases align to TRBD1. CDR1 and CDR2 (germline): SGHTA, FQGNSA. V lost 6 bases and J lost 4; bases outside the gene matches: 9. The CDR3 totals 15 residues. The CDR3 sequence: CASRWTGTDYNEQFF. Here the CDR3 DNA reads TGTGCCAGCAGGTGGACCGGGACAGATTACAATGAGCAGTTCTTC.

Written as DNA, the CDR3 is TGTGCCAGCAGCCCACAGTCGGGACAGGGTCGTTCACCCCTCCACTTT. Protein sequence: CASSPQSGQGRSPLHF. This rearrangement joins TRBV7-2 to TRBJ1-6; 9 bases fit TRBD1. This CDR3 contains 16 residues. Looked up from germline, CDR1 is SGHTA and CDR2 is FQGNSA. J lost 9 bases, V lost 5 bases, and 11 bases had no gene match. Full variable domain (remainder filled in from reference TRBV7-2 and TRBJ1-6): GAGVSQSPSNKVTEKGKDVELRCDPISGHTALYWYRQSLGQGLEFLIYFQGNSAPDKSGLPSDRFSAERTGGSVSTLTIQRTQQEDSAVYLCASSPQSGQGRSPLHFGNGTRLTVT.

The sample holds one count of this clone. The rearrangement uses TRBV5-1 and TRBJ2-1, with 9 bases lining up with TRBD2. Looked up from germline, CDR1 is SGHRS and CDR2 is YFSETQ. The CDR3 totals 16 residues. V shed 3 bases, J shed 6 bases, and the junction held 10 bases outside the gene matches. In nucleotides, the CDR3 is TGCGCCAGCAGCTCTGAAGCGGGGGGCCCATCCAATGAGCAGTTCTTC. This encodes CASSSEAGGPSNEQFF.

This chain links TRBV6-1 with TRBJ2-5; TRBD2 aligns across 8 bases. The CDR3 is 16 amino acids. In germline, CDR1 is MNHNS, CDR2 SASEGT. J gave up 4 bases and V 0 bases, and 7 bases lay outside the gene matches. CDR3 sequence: CASSEAPTAGGETQYF. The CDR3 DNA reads TGTGCCAGCAGTGAAGCGCCGACCGCGGGGGGAGAGACCCAGTACTTC.

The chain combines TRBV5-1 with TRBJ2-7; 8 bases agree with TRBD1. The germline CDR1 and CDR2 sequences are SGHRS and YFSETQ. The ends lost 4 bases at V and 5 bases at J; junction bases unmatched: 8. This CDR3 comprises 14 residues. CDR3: CASSPGTGLNEQYF. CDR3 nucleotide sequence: TGCGCCAGCAGCCCCGGGACAGGCCTCAACGAGCAGTACTTC.

The CDR3 nucleotides are TGCGCCAGCAGCCAAGATACAACTAGTAGGTCCTACGAGCAGTACTTC. Its translation: CASSQDTTSRSYEQYF. This chain connects TRBV4-3 to TRBJ2-7; a weak D match, TRBD2 (5 bases). Between the trimmed V and J ends, which lost 0 bases and 1 base, there was a span of 13 bases. This CDR3 has 16 amino acids. Germline CDR1 reads LGHNA; CDR2 reads YSLEER.

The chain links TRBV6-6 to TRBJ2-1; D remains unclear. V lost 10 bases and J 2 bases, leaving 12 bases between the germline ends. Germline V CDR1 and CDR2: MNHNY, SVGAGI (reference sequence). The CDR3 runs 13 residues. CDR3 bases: TGTGCCACCTCCCCTTGGCCCTACAATGAGCAGTTCTTC. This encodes CATSPWPYNEQFF.

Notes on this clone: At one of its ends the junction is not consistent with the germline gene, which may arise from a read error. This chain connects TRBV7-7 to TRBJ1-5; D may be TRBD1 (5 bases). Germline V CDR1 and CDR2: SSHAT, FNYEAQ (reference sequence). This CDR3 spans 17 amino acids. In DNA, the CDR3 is TGTGCTAGCATCTTGGGACGGGACGAGGATAGCAATCAGCCCCAGCATTTT. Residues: CASILGRDEDSNQPQHF.

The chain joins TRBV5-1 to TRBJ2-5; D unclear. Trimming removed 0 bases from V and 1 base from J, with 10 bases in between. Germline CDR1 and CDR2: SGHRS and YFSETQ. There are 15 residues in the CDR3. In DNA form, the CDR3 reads TGCGCCAGCAGCTTGGGGCGGAATCGCCAAGAGACCCAGTACTTC. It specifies CASSLGRNRQETQYF. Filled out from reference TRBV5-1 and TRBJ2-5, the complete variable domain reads KAGVTQTPRYLIKTRGQQVTLSCSPISGHRSVSWYQQTPGQGLQFLFEYFSETQRNKGNFPGRFSGRQFSNSRSEMNVSTLELGDSALYLCASSLGRNRQETQYFGPGTRLLVL.

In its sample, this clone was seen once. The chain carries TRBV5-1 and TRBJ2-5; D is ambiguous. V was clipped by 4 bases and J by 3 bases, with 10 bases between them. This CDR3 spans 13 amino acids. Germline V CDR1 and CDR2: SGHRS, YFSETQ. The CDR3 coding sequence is TGCGCCAGCAGCACGGGCCCAAAAGAGACCCAGTACTTC. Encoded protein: CASSTGPKETQYF.

This chain's CDR3 is CASSLGVLHF. CDR3 coding DNA: TGTGCCAGCAGCTTGGGTGTACTCCACTTT. This chain uses TRBV5-8 with TRBJ1-6; D unclear. Trimming took 0 bases from V and 16 from J, leaving 5 bases between them. This CDR3 region has 10 residues. Germline V gives CDR1 SGHTS, CDR2 YDEGEE.

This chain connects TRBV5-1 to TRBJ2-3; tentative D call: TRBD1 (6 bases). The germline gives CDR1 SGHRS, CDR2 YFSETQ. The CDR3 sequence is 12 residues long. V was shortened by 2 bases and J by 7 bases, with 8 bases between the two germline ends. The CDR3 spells CASSLGTNTQYF. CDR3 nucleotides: TGCGCCAGCAGCTTAGGGACAAATACGCAGTATTTT.

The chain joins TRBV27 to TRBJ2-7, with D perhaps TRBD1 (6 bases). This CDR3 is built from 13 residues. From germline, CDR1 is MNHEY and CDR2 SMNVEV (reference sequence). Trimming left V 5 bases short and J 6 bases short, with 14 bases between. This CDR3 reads CASSLLQGSEQYF. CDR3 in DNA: TGTGCCAGCAGTCTCTTACAGGGAAGCGAGCAGTACTTC.

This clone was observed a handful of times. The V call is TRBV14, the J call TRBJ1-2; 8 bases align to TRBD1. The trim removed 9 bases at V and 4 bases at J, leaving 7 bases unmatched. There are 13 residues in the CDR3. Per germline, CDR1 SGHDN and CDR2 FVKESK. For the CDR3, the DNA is TGTGCCAGTTCCGACAGGGGATCCTATGGCTACACCTTC. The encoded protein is CASSDRGSYGYTF.

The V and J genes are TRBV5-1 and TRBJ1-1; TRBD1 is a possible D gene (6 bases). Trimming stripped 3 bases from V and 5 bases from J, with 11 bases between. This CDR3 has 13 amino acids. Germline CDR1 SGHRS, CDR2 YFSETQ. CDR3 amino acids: CASSSQGRTEAFF. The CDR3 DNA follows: TGCGCCAGCAGCTCACAGGGACGTACTGAAGCTTTCTTT.

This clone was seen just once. The CDR3 DNA is TGTGCCAGCAGTGATACAGGCCTTCCCCGCGAGCAGTACTTC. It translates to CASSDTGLPREQYF. The V call is TRBV2, the J call TRBJ2-7, with TRBD1 as a possible D gene (5 bases). The V and J ends lost 3 bases and 6 bases respectively, with 15 bases between them. The CDR3 consists of 14 residues. Looked up from germline, CDR1 is SNHLY and CDR2 is FYNNEI.

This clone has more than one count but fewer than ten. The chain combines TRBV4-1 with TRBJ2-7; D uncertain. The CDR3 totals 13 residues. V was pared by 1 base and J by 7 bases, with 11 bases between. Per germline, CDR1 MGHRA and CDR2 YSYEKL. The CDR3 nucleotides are TGCGCCAGCAGCCAAGGTGTTCTGTCGGAGCAGTACTTC. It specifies CASSQGVLSEQYF.

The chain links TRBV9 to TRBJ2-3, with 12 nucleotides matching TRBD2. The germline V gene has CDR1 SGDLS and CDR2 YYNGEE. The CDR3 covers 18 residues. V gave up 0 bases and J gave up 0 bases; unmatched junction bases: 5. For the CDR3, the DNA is TGTGCCAGCAGCGTAGCTAGCGGGGGGGGTACGAGCACAGATACGCAGTATTTT. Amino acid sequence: CASSVASGGGTSTDTQYF.

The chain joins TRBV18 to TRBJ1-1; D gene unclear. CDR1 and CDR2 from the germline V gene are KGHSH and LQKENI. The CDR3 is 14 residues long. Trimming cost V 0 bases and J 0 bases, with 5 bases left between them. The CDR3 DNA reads TGTGCCAGCTCACCACCGTCAGTGAACACTGAAGCTTTCTTT. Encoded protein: CASSPPSVNTEAFF.

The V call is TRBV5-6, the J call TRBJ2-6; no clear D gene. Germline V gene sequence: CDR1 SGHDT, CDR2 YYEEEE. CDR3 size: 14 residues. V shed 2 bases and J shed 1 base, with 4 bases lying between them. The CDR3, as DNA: TGTGCCAGCAGCTTCCAATCTGGGGCCAACGTCCTGACTTTC. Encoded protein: CASSFQSGANVLTF.

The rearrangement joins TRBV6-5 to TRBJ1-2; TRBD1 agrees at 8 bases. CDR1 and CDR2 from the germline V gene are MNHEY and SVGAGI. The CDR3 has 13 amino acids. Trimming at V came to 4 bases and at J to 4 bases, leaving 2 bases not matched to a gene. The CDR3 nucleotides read TGTGCCAGCAGTTCAGGGGGCAGCTATGGCTACACCTTC. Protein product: CASSSGGSYGYTF.